The 22 T cell receptor beta chains below all came from one sample that was sequenced in a study of monozygotic twins with inflammatory bowel disease. TCRdb reworked the 5' RACE reads into one entry per CDR3 protein, no DNA. This sample's clone table lists 400,000 to 500,000 distinct CDR3 sequences. Sequenced input: blood. These receptors were obtained from a human donor with ulcerative colitis or Crohn's disease, or a healthy co-twin of an affected twin (not recorded which).

The chain couples TRBV7-2 to TRBJ2-3; lacking DNA, the TRBD1 call made by TCRdb goes unchecked. Germline CDR1 is SGHTA and CDR2 is FQGNSA. The CDR3 totals 15 residues. CDR3: CASSFDGGRTDTQYF.

V is TRBV11-2 and J is TRBJ2-3; TCRdb names TRBD2, which stays unverified in the absence of DNA. The CDR3 is made up of 16 amino acids. Germline CDR1 SGHAT, CDR2 FQNNGV. This chain's CDR3 is CASSLERLAGGDTQYF. Together with reference TRBV11-2 and TRBJ2-3, the CDR3 gives the full variable domain: EAGVAQSPRYKIIEKRQSVAFWCNPISGHATLYWYQQILGQGPKLLIQFQNNGVVDDSQLPKDRFSAERLKGVDSTLKIQPAKLEDSAVYLCASSLERLAGGDTQYFGPGTRLTVL.

The chain uses TRBV6-5 and TRBJ2-7; the TCRdb call, TRBD2, lacks DNA for checking. This CDR3 has 16 amino acids. Germline V CDR1 and CDR2: MNHEY, SVGAGI. The CDR3 protein is CASSSPLTSGRSKQYF.

The CDR3 is CASGDRIDYEQYF. V gene TRBV7-2 combines with J gene TRBJ2-7; TCRdb indicates TRBD1, and absent DNA this call remains unverified. Per germline, CDR1 SGHTA and CDR2 FQGNSA. The CDR3 totals 13 residues. The full variable domain, in which reference TRBV7-2 and TRBJ2-7 provide the parts outside the CDR3, is GAGVSQSPSNKVTEKGKDVELRCDPISGHTALYWYRQSLGQGLEFLIYFQGNSAPDKSGLPSDRFSAERTGGSVSTLTIQRTQQEDSAVYLCASGDRIDYEQYFGPGTRLTVT.

The chain has TRBV9 and TRBJ2-3. This CDR3 region has 13 residues. The germline V gene has CDR1 SGDLS and CDR2 YYNGEE. CDR3 residues: CASSALSPDTQYF.

V usage is TRBV20-1 and J usage is TRBJ1-5; TCRdb's D call of TRBD1 is untestable without DNA. The CDR3 covers 15 residues. CDR1 is DFQATT, CDR2 SNEGSKA, per germline (reference sequence). The chain's CDR3 is CSATFEGGSDRPQHF.

The genes are TRBV6-1 and TRBJ2-4; TCRdb gives TRBD1 as the D gene, but with no DNA this cannot be confirmed. The germline gives CDR1 MNHNS, CDR2 SASEGT. The CDR3 spans 16 residues. The CDR3 reads CASSDRARGRSDIQYF.

CDR3: CASRRSDTNTEAFF. V gene TRBV27 combines with J gene TRBJ1-1; TCRdb reports TRBD1, a call that lacks DNA to check it against. Per the germline V gene, CDR1 is MNHEY and CDR2 is SMNVEV (reference sequence). This CDR3 comprises 14 residues.

This sequence joins TRBV3-1 and TRBJ2-2. The CDR3 has 14 amino acids. CDR1 is LGHDT and CDR2 is YNNKEL in the germline V gene (reference sequence). Here the CDR3 reads CASSLLHRTGELFF.

This chain connects TRBV7-9 to TRBJ2-2; with no DNA, the TCRdb D assignment of TRBD2 cannot be verified. The V gene's germline CDR1 is SEHNR and CDR2 FQNEAQ (reference sequence). The length of the CDR3 is 14 residues. CDR3 protein: CASSLEASTGELFF.

The V and J genes are TRBV11-3 and TRBJ2-7; the TCRdb D gene call, TRBD1, has no DNA to confirm it. The CDR3 has 16 residues. The germline V gene has CDR1 SGHNT and CDR2 YENEEA. The CDR3 region is CASSPGGTGYAYEQYF.

The chain combines TRBV5-1 with TRBJ2-3. The V gene's germline CDR1 is SGHRS and CDR2 YFSETQ. There are 14 residues in the CDR3. The chain's CDR3 is CASSLPAGTDTQYF.

The CDR3 loop is CASSLTDRNTEAFF. This chain links TRBV5-4 with TRBJ1-1. There are 14 residues in the CDR3. CDR1 and CDR2 from the germline V gene are SGHNT and YYREEE (reference sequence).

The rearrangement uses TRBV7-2 and TRBJ2-7; TCRdb returns TRBD1, unconfirmable since there is no DNA. The germline CDR1 and CDR2 sequences are SGHTA and FQGNSA. CDR3 length: 13 residues. The CDR3 reads CASSPDRLGEQYF.

The chain links TRBV20-1 to TRBJ2-7. The CDR3 sequence is 14 residues long. The germline CDR1 and CDR2 sequences are DFQATT and SNEGSKA (reference sequence). The CDR3 is CSARDRVSSYEQYF.

CDR3 sequence: CASSGRITGELFF. V is TRBV27 and J is TRBJ2-2; the D call of TRBD2 rests on TCRdb alone, since no DNA is present to check it. CDR3 length: 13 amino acids. Germline assignment: CDR1 MNHEY and CDR2 SMNVEV (reference sequence).

The chain employs TRBV18 and TRBJ1-3. This CDR3 is 15 amino acids long. CDR1 KGHSH and CDR2 LQKENI come from the germline V gene. The CDR3 region is CASSPPRVFGNTIYF.

This chain connects TRBV29-1 to TRBJ1-2; TCRdb calls TRBD1, which cannot be checked without DNA. The germline V gene has CDR1 SQVTM and CDR2 ANQGSEA. The CDR3 is 12 residues long. The CDR3 loop reads CSVGEGIYGYTF.

The chain combines TRBV10-3 with TRBJ2-3; as DNA is missing, the TRBD1 call by TCRdb cannot be tested. CDR1 ENHRY and CDR2 SYGVKD come from the germline V gene. The CDR3 is 14 amino acids. CDR3 loop: CAISGGASTDTQYF.

CDR3 loop: CSAPTASYEQYF. V gene TRBV20-1 combines with J gene TRBJ2-7; the TCRdb call, TRBD1, lacks DNA for checking. Germline loops: CDR1 DFQATT, CDR2 SNEGSKA (reference sequence). This CDR3 spans 12 amino acids.

The chain combines TRBV27 with TRBJ2-7; the D gene TCRdb calls, TRBD1, cannot be checked with no DNA. Germline V gene data show CDR1 as MNHEY and CDR2 as SMNVEV (reference sequence). CDR3 size: 15 residues. The CDR3 is CASRLSGTGVYEQYF.

The J gene is TRBJ1-6, the V gene TRBV12-3 or TRBV12-4. The CDR3 consists of 12 residues. CDR3: CASSLGRQPLHF.